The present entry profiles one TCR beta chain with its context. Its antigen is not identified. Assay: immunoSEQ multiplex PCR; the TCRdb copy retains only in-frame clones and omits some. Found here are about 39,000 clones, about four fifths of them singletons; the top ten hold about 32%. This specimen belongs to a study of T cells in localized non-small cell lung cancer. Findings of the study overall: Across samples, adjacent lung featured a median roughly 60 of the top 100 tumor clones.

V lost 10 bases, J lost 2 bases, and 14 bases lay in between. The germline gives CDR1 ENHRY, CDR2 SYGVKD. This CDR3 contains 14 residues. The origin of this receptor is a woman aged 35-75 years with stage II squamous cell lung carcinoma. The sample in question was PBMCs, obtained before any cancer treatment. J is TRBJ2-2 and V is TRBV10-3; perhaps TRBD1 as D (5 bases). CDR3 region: CATKQVFNTGELFF. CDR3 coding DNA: TGTGCCACAAAACAGGTGTTTAACACCGGGGAGCTGTTTTTT.